This T cell receptor beta chain was obtained from a study of cytomegalovirus exposure and HLA in healthy donors. Whole-study results and caveats: Fewer N-insertions (relative to the 666-donor mean) were reportedly seen in an Asian-associated ancestry cluster in a later analysis. Researchers had no immune exposure information except CMV serostatus available. Later on, an analysis found that several of the most significant clusters appeared to be linked to common viral pathogens, which included parvovirus B19.

PCR amplification relied on 60 Vbeta primers (plus 13 Jbeta primers). Libraries were prepared by immunoSEQ multiplex PCR; TCRdb keeps only in-frame clonotypes and omits some of them. The sample lists about 150,000 clones, 80% to 90% occurring once. On this clone itself: Its antigen is still unknown. This CDR3 is also generated by other DNA sequences in the sample.

In germline, CDR1 is KGHSH, CDR2 LQKENI. Deletions cut 3 bases from V and 6 bases from J, with 9 bases between. The CDR3 has 12 amino acids. The sequence was obtained from a woman younger than 35 in good health and CMV-seronegative. V usage is TRBV18 and J usage is TRBJ2-7; D perhaps matches TRBD1 (5 bases). Sequencing was carried out using PBMCs. CDR3 sequence: CASSPDSSEQYF. CDR3 coding DNA: TGTGCCAGCTCACCCGACAGTTCCGAGCAGTACTTC.